Included here is one TCR beta chain sequence, with context. Its antigen remains unknown. The CDR3 contains 12 residues. Looked up from germline, CDR1 is PRHDT and CDR2 is FYEKMQ (reference sequence). The germline V and J ends were trimmed by 0 bases and 8 bases, with 7 bases remaining between them. This entry is derived from a study of a mutant IDH1 vaccine in newly diagnosed glioma. Study details: Patients were given eight vaccinations, scheduled in weeks 1, 3, 5, 7, 11, 15, 19 and 23. Regarding the study as a whole: Apparently unrelated to pseudoprogression were changes in the top peripheral T cell clonotypes.

Time point described: week 5, during vaccination. The vaccine gave 300 ug of a 20-mer mutant IDH1 peptide subcutaneously per dose. Sequenced by immunoSEQ multiplex PCR; TCRdb stores in-frame clones only, minus some. The sample has about 40,000 clones; approximately 90% are singletons. This specimen was PBMCs, taken from a glioma patient whose treatment included an IDH1 peptide vaccine. This TCR derives from a man aged 45-65 years with glioma. The V gene is TRBV13, the J gene TRBJ2-5; no definite D call. The CDR3 loop is CASSLGLLTQYF. As DNA, the CDR3 is TGTGCCAGCAGCTTAGGACTTCTTACCCAGTACTTC.